This T cell receptor beta chain was sequenced in a study of Ad26.COV2.S vaccination and SARS-CoV-2 variants (dated by TCRdb to the early 2020s). About the investigation overall: Vaccine-arm donors were drawn from COV1001, a multicentre, randomized, double-blind, placebo-controlled phase I-IIa trial of Ad26.COV2.S in healthy adults. The TCR-sequenced set comprised about 32 samples: around 20 Ad26.COV2.S vaccine recipients, 5 placebo recipients and 8 SARS-CoV-2 convalescent individuals. Ad26.COV2.S was administered intramuscularly at a dose of 5x10^10 or 1x10^11 viral particles, either as one shot or as two shots given 56 days apart. Investigators remained blinded to trial group allocation during experiments and outcome assessment. Trial participants were randomized into five groups of five: low-dose or high-dose Ad26.COV2.S given once or twice, or placebo on both occasions. TCRbeta repertoire sequencing was used to assess the specificity and breadth of SARS-CoV-2-reactive T cell receptors after Ad26.COV2.S vaccination.

A remark on this clone: The antigen it recognizes is unknown. No base quality information exists; no much larger clone differs at one position.

Findings and caveats that apply to the study as a whole: After vaccination, spike-specific CD8+ and CD4+ T cell responses were reported to show substantial breadth. Non-spike TCR breadth was comparable between vaccine and placebo recipients, consistent with the vaccine containing only spike. According to the authors, total T cell responses may have been underestimated by the TCR breadth and depth analyses. Comparing responses between vaccine doses or regimens was not something the study was powered to do. Compared with placebo recipients, Ad26.COV2.S recipients showed higher spike-specific TCR breadth (P = 0.0014).

The immunoSEQ Assay was used to sequence TCRbeta CDR3 regions. After extraction, genomic DNA underwent amplification by bias-controlled multiplex PCR, followed by high-throughput sequencing. Processing in the source paper ran as follows. Collapsing and filtering of sequences were performed to quantify the absolute abundance of each unique TCRbeta CDR3 region. T cell fraction was estimated by normalizing TCRbeta template counts to usable DNA, with usable DNA measured through amplification of reference genes found in all nucleated cells. Repertoire TCRs were annotated as SARS-CoV-2-specific by exact matching of V gene, CDR3 amino acid sequence and J gene to a known reactive TCR set. MIRA supplied the reference SARS-CoV-2 TCR set, which was filtered for enrichment in COVID-19-positive ImmuneCODE repertoires so that public or cross-reactive TCRs were removed. Based on the MIRA antigens, annotated TCRs were further analysed at the level of specific ORF or position within ORF. Depth was the summed frequency of annotated unique rearrangements, while breadth was defined as annotated unique rearrangements over total unique productive rearrangements. Two-sided Wilcoxon rank-sum tests were applied when comparing TCR breadth between groups. TCRdb obtained this table from immuneACCESS and retained in-frame rearrangements with V and J assigned. These tables miss some clones; where compared with another copy, unresolved V genes account for less than half of the shortfall, and the remainder is unexplained. The V and J calls and clone size are taken from that table; D and trimming were inferred from the DNA. In this sample the table shows about 430,000 clones, approximately 92% of which occur a single time. Of the sample, 12% is held by the ten largest clones.

The treatment or condition label here, explained by the study, means: around 19 received Ad26.COV2.S at low or high dose, single or two shots; five or six received placebo; per-sample allocation not given. For vaccine and placebo recipients, the sequenced repertoires came from samples collected on day 63 after the first injection. In Cohort 1b, roughly 26 adults aged 18-55 years were enrolled at a single site in Boston, USA, between 29 July and 7 August 2020. Ad26.COV2.S was a replication-incompetent adenovirus type 26 vector expressing a prefusion-stabilized SARS-CoV-2 spike protein from the original Wuhan strain. V and J are truncated by 7 bases and 2 bases respectively, leaving an intervening sequence of 12 bases. CDR3 length: 13 amino acids, cysteine to phenylalanine. Just CDR3 DNA is preserved here, 39 bases in frame from base 1. CDR1 and CDR2 were assigned from the germline V gene as SQVTM and ANQGSEA.

The chain joins TRBV29-1 to TRBJ2-1; the D gene is possibly TRBD1, with 6 bases matching. The TCR originated in a person aged 18-60 years who received the Ad26.COV2.S COVID-19 vaccine or a placebo. Sample: peripheral blood, taken in a trial of Ad26.COV2.S vaccine versus placebo. The nucleotide sequence reads as follows: TGCAGCGCCGGGACACCAACCTACAATGAGCAGTTCTTC. Its coded protein is CSAGTPTYNEQFF.